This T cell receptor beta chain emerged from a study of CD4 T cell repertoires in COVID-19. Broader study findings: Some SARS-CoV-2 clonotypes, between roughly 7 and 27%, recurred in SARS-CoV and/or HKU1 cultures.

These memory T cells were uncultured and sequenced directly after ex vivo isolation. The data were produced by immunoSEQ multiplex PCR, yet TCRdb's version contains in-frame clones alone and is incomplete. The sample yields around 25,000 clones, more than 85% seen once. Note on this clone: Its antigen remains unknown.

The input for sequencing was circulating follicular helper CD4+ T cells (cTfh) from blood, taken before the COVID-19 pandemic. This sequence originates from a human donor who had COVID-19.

The CDR3 DNA is TGCGCCAGCAGCTTCGTTCAGACCGGGGAGCTGTTTTTT. Encoded protein: CASSFVQTGELFF. The chain links TRBV5-1 to TRBJ2-2; D gene unclear. Germline loops: CDR1 SGHRS, CDR2 YFSETQ. V dropped 2 bases and J dropped 5 bases, with 7 bases sitting between them. This CDR3 contains 13 residues.